A selection of T cell receptor beta chains follows, all from one sample in a study of T cell responses to AZD1222 COVID-19 vaccine. Profiling relied on immunoSEQ multiplex PCR, and the TCRdb table lists in-frame clones only, not all of them. The repertoire includes under 200,000 clones, 90% of them detected once, and less than 1.6% sits in the top ten. The input for sequencing was peripheral blood, taken on day 0 of AZD1222 vaccination. The receptors derive from an adult in good health. Both conserved end residues are part of each CDR3. The D gene is left open where the match is weak. Rows may omit the clone size; those that give it use once, few, many or a size class.

clone size: .
V gene: TRBV29-1
J gene: TRBJ1-5
CDR3 length: 14
D gene: TRBD1
CDR3 DNA: TGCAGCGTTATTTCGACAGGGTCCAATCAGCCCCAGCATTTT
CDR3 protein: CSVISTGSNQPQHF

clone size: .
V gene: TRBV6-5
J gene: TRBJ1-2
CDR3 length: 16
D gene: .
CDR3 DNA: TGTGCCAGCAGTTACAGCGGACCGGCCCAGCGTGATGGCTACACCTTC
CDR3 protein: CASSYSGPAQRDGYTF

clone size: few
V gene: TRBV19
J gene: TRBJ2-2
CDR3 length: 17
D gene: .
CDR3 DNA: TGTGCCAGTAGTATAGATATCTTTCGCGTGGGAACCGGGGAGCTGTTTTTT
CDR3 protein: CASSIDIFRVGTGELFF

clone size: .
V gene: TRBV3-1/TRBV3-2
J gene: TRBJ2-7
CDR3 length: 11
D gene: .
CDR3 DNA: TGTGCCAGCAGCCAAGAAGGGGCCGTGTACTTC
CDR3 protein: CASSQEGAVYF

clone size: .
V gene: TRBV5-1
J gene: TRBJ1-2
CDR3 length: 14
D gene: TRBD1
CDR3 DNA: TGCGCCAGCACCCCAACAGGACAGGGCTATGGCTACACCTTC
CDR3 protein: CASTPTGQGYGYTF

clone size: once
V gene: TRBV6-5
J gene: TRBJ1-3
CDR3 length: 15
D gene: .
CDR3 DNA: TGTGCCAGCAGTTGGACACTTGACTCTGGAAACACCATATATTTT
CDR3 protein: CASSWTLDSGNTIYF

clone size: .
V gene: TRBV6-2/TRBV6-3
J gene: TRBJ2-7
CDR3 length: 15
D gene: TRBD1
CDR3 DNA: TGTGCCAGCAGTCCCAGGGGGACGGTAACCTACGAGCAGTACTTC
CDR3 protein: CASSPRGTVTYEQYF

clone size: .
V gene: TRBV18
J gene: TRBJ2-2
CDR3 length: 14
D gene: .
CDR3 DNA: TGTGCCAGCTCACCACAAGAAAACACCGGGGAGCTGTTTTTT
CDR3 protein: CASSPQENTGELFF

clone size: once
V gene: TRBV11-2
J gene: TRBJ2-1
CDR3 length: 15
D gene: .
CDR3 DNA: TGTGCCAGCAGCTTAGAGGTCTTTAGGAACAATGAGCAGTTCTTC
CDR3 protein: CASSLEVFRNNEQFF

clone size: .
V gene: TRBV11-3
J gene: TRBJ2-3
CDR3 length: 17
D gene: TRBD1
CDR3 DNA: TGTGCCAGCAGCTCGCCGGGACAGGGAACTAGCACAGATACGCAGTATTTT
CDR3 protein: CASSSPGQGTSTDTQYF

clone size: .
V gene: TRBV27
J gene: TRBJ1-2
CDR3 length: 15
D gene: TRBD1
CDR3 DNA: TGTGCCAGCAGTTTGGGAATACAGGGGTATCATGGCTACACCTTC
CDR3 protein: CASSLGIQGYHGYTF

clone size: .
V gene: TRBV2
J gene: TRBJ2-1
CDR3 length: 11
D gene: .
CDR3 DNA: TGTGCCAGCAAAGTCTACAATGAGCAGTTCTTC
CDR3 protein: CASKVYNEQFF

clone size: .
V gene: TRBV9
J gene: TRBJ2-5
CDR3 length: 15
D gene: .
CDR3 DNA: TGTGCCAGCAGCCGACTAGGTGGGGAACAAGAGACCCAGTACTTC
CDR3 protein: CASSRLGGEQETQYF

clone size: .
V gene: TRBV10-1
J gene: TRBJ2-2
CDR3 length: 17
D gene: TRBD2
CDR3 DNA: TGCGCCACGGCGTTGGGACTAGCGGGGAGAAACACCGGGGAGCTGTTTTTT
CDR3 protein: CATALGLAGRNTGELFF

clone size: .
V gene: TRBV29-1
J gene: TRBJ1-2
CDR3 length: 13
D gene: .
CDR3 DNA: TGCAGCGTTGAAGATACTGGGAAGAATGGCTACACCTTC
CDR3 protein: CSVEDTGKNGYTF

clone size: .
V gene: TRBV11-2
J gene: TRBJ2-7
CDR3 length: 16
D gene: .
CDR3 DNA: TGTGCCAGCAGCTTAGGCTGGGACGCTCCCTCCTACGAGCAGTACTTC
CDR3 protein: CASSLGWDAPSYEQYF

clone size: .
V gene: TRBV5-5
J gene: TRBJ1-6
CDR3 length: 15
D gene: TRBD1
CDR3 DNA: TGTGCCAGCAGCCTCGGGACAGGCGTAAATTCACCCCTCCACTTT
CDR3 protein: CASSLGTGVNSPLHF

clone size: .
V gene: TRBV6-6
J gene: TRBJ2-7
CDR3 length: 15
D gene: .
CDR3 DNA: TGTGCCAGCAGTTACTCTGGGGCAGGACCCTACGAGCAGTACTTC
CDR3 protein: CASSYSGAGPYEQYF

clone size: .
V gene: TRBV7-8
J gene: TRBJ2-7
CDR3 length: 17
D gene: TRBD1
CDR3 DNA: TGTGCCAGCAGCTTATTTCAGGCAGAGACAGGGATATACGAGCAGTACTTC
CDR3 protein: CASSLFQAETGIYEQYF

clone size: .
V gene: TRBV3-1/TRBV3-2
J gene: TRBJ1-4
CDR3 length: 15
D gene: .
CDR3 DNA: TGTGCCAGCAGCCTGGGGTTTGCAACTAATGAAAAACTGTTTTTT
CDR3 protein: CASSLGFATNEKLFF

clone size: .
V gene: TRBV6-5
J gene: TRBJ1-6
CDR3 length: 15
D gene: .
CDR3 DNA: TGTGCCAGCAGTTTCGGGACGGTTGATAATTCACCCCTCCACTTT
CDR3 protein: CASSFGTVDNSPLHF

clone size: .
V gene: TRBV2
J gene: TRBJ1-5
CDR3 length: 15
D gene: .
CDR3 DNA: TGTGCCAGCAGCGCCGGGACACTGAGAAACCAGCCCCAGCATTTT
CDR3 protein: CASSAGTLRNQPQHF

clone size: .
V gene: TRBV30
J gene: TRBJ1-3
CDR3 length: 16
D gene: .
CDR3 DNA: TGTGCCTGGAGTACCCTGCCAGCAGCCTCTGGAAACACCATATATTTT
CDR3 protein: CAWSTLPAASGNTIYF

clone size: few
V gene: TRBV19
J gene: TRBJ1-2
CDR3 length: 15
D gene: .
CDR3 DNA: TGTGCCAGTGGTGGTTCGGGAAGGACTAACTATGGCTACACCTTC
CDR3 protein: CASGGSGRTNYGYTF

clone size: few
V gene: TRBV10-2
J gene: TRBJ1-1
CDR3 length: 14
D gene: .
CDR3 DNA: TGCGCCAGCAGAGCGGGATCGGGAGGAACTGAAGCTTTCTTT
CDR3 protein: CASRAGSGGTEAFF

clone size: .
V gene: TRBV4-2
J gene: TRBJ1-5
CDR3 length: 14
D gene: .
CDR3 DNA: TGTGCCAGCAGCCAAGGGGCCGTAGGTCAGCCCCAGCATTTT
CDR3 protein: CASSQGAVGQPQHF

clone size: .
V gene: TRBV25-1
J gene: TRBJ1-1
CDR3 length: 14
D gene: .
CDR3 DNA: TGTGCCAGCAGTGAATCTGTGGGGCGCACTGAAGCTTTCTTT
CDR3 protein: CASSESVGRTEAFF

clone size: .
V gene: TRBV6-1
J gene: TRBJ1-6
CDR3 length: 11
D gene: .
CDR3 DNA: TGTGCCAGCAGTGAATGGGGGGCCCTCCACTTT
CDR3 protein: CASSEWGALHF

clone size: .
V gene: TRBV5-1
J gene: TRBJ1-2
CDR3 length: 13
D gene: .
CDR3 DNA: TGCGCCAGCAGCTTAGGCAGTAACTATGGCTACACCTTC
CDR3 protein: CASSLGSNYGYTF

clone size: .
V gene: TRBV28
J gene: TRBJ1-3
CDR3 length: 16
D gene: .
CDR3 DNA: TGTGCCAGCAGTCCACCCCTTGGGGCGCTTGGAAACACCATATATTTT
CDR3 protein: CASSPPLGALGNTIYF

clone size: .
V gene: TRBV14
J gene: TRBJ1-2
CDR3 length: 16
D gene: .
CDR3 DNA: TGTGCCAGCAGCCCCAGTCGGCGGAACCCCTCTTTTGGCTACACCTTC
CDR3 protein: CASSPSRRNPSFGYTF

clone size: .
V gene: TRBV25-1
J gene: TRBJ2-7
CDR3 length: 13
D gene: .
CDR3 DNA: TGTGCCAGCAGTGACAGCAGGGATTTAAGGCAGTACTTC
CDR3 protein: CASSDSRDLRQYF

clone size: .
V gene: TRBV12-3/TRBV12-4
J gene: TRBJ1-1
CDR3 length: 13
D gene: TRBD1
CDR3 DNA: TGTGCCAGCAAGCAGACAGGGGGGACTGAAGCTTTCTTT
CDR3 protein: CASKQTGGTEAFF

clone size: .
V gene: TRBV14
J gene: TRBJ2-2
CDR3 length: 22
D gene: TRBD1
CDR3 DNA: TGTGCCAGCAGCCTAGTCCGGTTTAAGAGATGGCCGGGACAGGGGGCATCCGGGGAGCTGTTTTTT
CDR3 protein: CASSLVRFKRWPGQGASGELFF

clone size: .
V gene: TRBV7-3
J gene: TRBJ2-3
CDR3 length: 15
D gene: .
CDR3 DNA: TGTGCCAGCAGCTTCGGTCTTGCCATTCAAGATACGCAGTATTTT
CDR3 protein: CASSFGLAIQDTQYF

clone size: few
V gene: TRBV10-3
J gene: TRBJ2-3
CDR3 length: 14
D gene: .
CDR3 DNA: TGTGCCATCAGGACAGTGACTAGCACAGATACGCAGTATTTT
CDR3 protein: CAIRTVTSTDTQYF

clone size: .
V gene: TRBV19
J gene: TRBJ1-4
CDR3 length: 15
D gene: .
CDR3 DNA: TGTGCCAGTTGCAGACAGGCGGGGTCTAATGAAAAACTGTTTTTT
CDR3 protein: CASCRQAGSNEKLFF

clone size: once
V gene: TRBV4-1
J gene: TRBJ1-4
CDR3 length: 16
D gene: .
CDR3 DNA: TGCGCCAGCAGCCAAGTGAGGCGATTAACTAATGAAAAACTGTTTTTT
CDR3 protein: CASSQVRRLTNEKLFF

clone size: .
V gene: TRBV28
J gene: TRBJ1-2
CDR3 length: 14
D gene: .
CDR3 DNA: TGTGCCAGCAGTTTACGCCCCAGGGTCGAAGGCTACACCTTC
CDR3 protein: CASSLRPRVEGYTF

clone size: .
V gene: TRBV24-1
J gene: TRBJ1-4
CDR3 length: 15
D gene: TRBD1
CDR3 DNA: TGTGCCACCAGTGACTCCGGGACAGGGAATGAAAAACTGTTTTTT
CDR3 protein: CATSDSGTGNEKLFF

clone size: few
V gene: TRBV2
J gene: TRBJ1-2
CDR3 length: 15
D gene: .
CDR3 DNA: TGTGCCAGCAAGGTGGGGGAAGGAAGGGGCTATGGCTACACCTTC
CDR3 protein: CASKVGEGRGYGYTF